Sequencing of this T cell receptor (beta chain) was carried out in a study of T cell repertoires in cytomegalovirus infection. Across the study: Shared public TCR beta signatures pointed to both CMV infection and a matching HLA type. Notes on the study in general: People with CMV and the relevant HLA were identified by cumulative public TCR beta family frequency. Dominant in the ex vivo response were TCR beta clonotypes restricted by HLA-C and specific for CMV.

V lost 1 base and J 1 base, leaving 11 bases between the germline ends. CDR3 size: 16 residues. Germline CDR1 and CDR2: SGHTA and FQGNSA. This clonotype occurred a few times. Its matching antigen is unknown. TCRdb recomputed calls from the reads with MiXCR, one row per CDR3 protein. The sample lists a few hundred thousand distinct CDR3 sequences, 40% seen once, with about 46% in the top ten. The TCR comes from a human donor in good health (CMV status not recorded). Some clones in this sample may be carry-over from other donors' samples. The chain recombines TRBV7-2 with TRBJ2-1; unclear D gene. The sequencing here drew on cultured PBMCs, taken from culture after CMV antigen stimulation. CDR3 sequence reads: CASSLVAEPSYNEQFF. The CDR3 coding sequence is TGTGCCAGCAGCTTAGTGGCGGAACCTTCCTACAATGAGCAGTTCTTC.